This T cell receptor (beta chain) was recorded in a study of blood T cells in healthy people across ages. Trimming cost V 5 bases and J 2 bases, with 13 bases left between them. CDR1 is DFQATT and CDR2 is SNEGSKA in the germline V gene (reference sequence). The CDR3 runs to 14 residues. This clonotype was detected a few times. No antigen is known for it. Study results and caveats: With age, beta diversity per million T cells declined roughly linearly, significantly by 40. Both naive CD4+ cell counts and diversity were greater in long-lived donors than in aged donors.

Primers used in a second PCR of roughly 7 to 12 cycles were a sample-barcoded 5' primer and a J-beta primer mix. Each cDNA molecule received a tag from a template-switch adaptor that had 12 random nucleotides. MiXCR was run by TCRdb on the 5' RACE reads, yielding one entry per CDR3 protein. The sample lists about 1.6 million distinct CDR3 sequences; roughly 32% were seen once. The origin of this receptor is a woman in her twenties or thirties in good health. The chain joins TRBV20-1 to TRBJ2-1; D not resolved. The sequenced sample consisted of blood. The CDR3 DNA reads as TGCAGTGCTCTCCCCAAACACCCCTACAATGAGCAGTTCTTC. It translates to CSALPKHPYNEQFF.